This T cell receptor (beta chain) was sequenced during a study of T cells in localized non-small cell lung cancer. As regards this clone: The antigen is undetermined.

The study, taken as a whole, reports: When the top 100 tumor clones were examined, a median approximately 60 of them also appeared in the adjacent lung, which was paired and uninvolved. Only one tumor region went through sequencing, so heterogeneity may still be there. Compared with tumor, uninvolved adjacent lung displayed greater T cell clonality, ranking highest overall. Greater T cell density in blood accompanied longer overall survival.

Produced via immunoSEQ multiplex PCR; TCRdb's table is partial and in-frame only. Here the sample spans 20,000 to 30,000 clones, about nine tenths being singletons. Germline values: CDR1 SGHDN, CDR2 FVKESK. V was clipped by 1 base and J by 2 bases, with 15 bases between them. The CDR3 is made up of 17 amino acids. This receptor was identified in a woman aged 35-75 years with stage I lung adenocarcinoma. V usage is TRBV14 and J usage is TRBJ2-1, with no clear D. Sequences were derived from peripheral blood, sampled before any cancer treatment. The CDR3: CASSQGAHATTYNEQFF. CDR3 bases: TGTGCCAGCAGCCAAGGGGCGCATGCGACCACCTACAATGAGCAGTTCTTC.